This TCR beta chain was profiled in a study of blood T cells in healthy people across ages. Combining a sample-barcoded 5' primer with a J-beta primer mix, a second PCR ran for roughly 6 to 12 cycles. TCRdb recomputed calls from the 5' RACE reads with MiXCR, one row per CDR3 protein. Of approximately 900,000 distinct CDR3 sequences listed, approximately 32% were seen once; the top ten hold 10%. This CDR3 region has 17 residues. The ends were cut back, 0 bases at V and 5 bases at J, with 18 bases in the middle. Germline V gives CDR1 SGHVS, CDR2 FNYEAQ. These same data were also listed under a study on T cells of mothers and their children. That source notes: In each mother, TCR beta CDR3 reads exceeded 8 million; in each child, they numbered approximately 3 million.

This clonotype was sampled from a middle-aged woman in good health. Material: blood. The chain employs TRBV7-6 and TRBJ2-3, with D unclear. The chain's CDR3 is CASSLARDPRLEDTQYF. The CDR3 DNA follows: TGTGCCAGCAGCTTAGCCCGAGATCCCCGTCTCGAAGATACGCAGTATTTT. The entire variable domain, with the rest obtained from reference TRBV7-6 and TRBJ2-3, is as follows: GAGVSQSPRYKVTKRGQDVALRCDPISGHVSLYWYRQALGQGPEFLTYFNYEAQQDKSGLPNDRFSAERPEGSISTLTIQRTEQRDSAMYRCASSLARDPRLEDTQYFGPGTRLTVL.